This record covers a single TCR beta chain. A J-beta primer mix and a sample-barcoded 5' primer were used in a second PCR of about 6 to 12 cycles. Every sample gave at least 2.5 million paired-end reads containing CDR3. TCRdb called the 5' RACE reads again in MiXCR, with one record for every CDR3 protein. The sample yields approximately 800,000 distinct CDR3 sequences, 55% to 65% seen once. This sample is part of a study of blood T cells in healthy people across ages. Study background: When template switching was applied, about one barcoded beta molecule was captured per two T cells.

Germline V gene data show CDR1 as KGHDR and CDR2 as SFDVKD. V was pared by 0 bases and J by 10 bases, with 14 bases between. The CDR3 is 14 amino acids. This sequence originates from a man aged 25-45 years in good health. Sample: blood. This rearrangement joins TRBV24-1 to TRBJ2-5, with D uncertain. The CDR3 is CATSDLTDGRVQYF. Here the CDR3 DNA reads TGTGCCACCAGTGATTTGACGGACGGACGAGTCCAGTACTTC.